The clone carrying this TCR beta chain was found once. Its specificity is unknown. With 60 Vbeta and 13 Jbeta primers, the PCR was carried out. Measured with immunoSEQ multiplex PCR; TCRdb has only the in-frame clones, and not every one. The sample contains more than 100,000 clones, roughly four fifths of which appear only once. These donors, healthy bone marrow donors, were studied. V trimming: 5 bases; J trimming: 7 bases; junction bases outside the gene matches: 4. The CDR3 is 12 residues long. The germline V gene has CDR1 SGHTA and CDR2 FQGTGA. This sample was included in a study of cytomegalovirus exposure and HLA in healthy donors. Study-wide context: Samples from HLA-typed donors yielded 65 million to 85 million unique TCRs in an early data release. Notes on the study in general: As a later analysis revealed, most CMV-associated TCR beta chains appeared HLA-restricted. Segments of the TCR beta V type were, in most cases, productive about 87% or about 30% of the time in an earlier analysis.

The source is a woman between 45 and 60 years old in good health and CMV-seropositive. The V gene is TRBV7-3, the J gene TRBJ2-7, with 8 positions matching TRBD1. The specimen sequenced was PBMCs. CDR3 DNA: TGTGCCAGCAGCACAGGGGGTTGGGAGCAGTACTTC. Its translation: CASSTGGWEQYF.